Shown below are 30 T cell receptor beta chains from a single sample sequenced in a study of graft-versus-host responses after intestinal transplantation. TCRdb's table, derived via immunoSEQ multiplex PCR, lists solely in-frame clones and lacks some. The sample includes about 120,000 clones, just over 90% of them seen just once. Their specific antigens are unknown. The material sequenced was unstimulated CD4+ T cells sorted from spleen or lymph node cells, taken before transplant. These receptors all come from a human donor who was the organ donor for an intestinal transplant.

V is TRBV25-1 and J is TRBJ1-3, with TRBD1 matching 7 bases. The length of the CDR3 is 15 residues. Germline V gives CDR1 MGHDK, CDR2 SYGVNS. After removal of 7 bases from V and 2 bases from J, the junction contained 8 bases not matched to a gene. Written as DNA, the CDR3 is TGTGCCAGCACCCCCCCCGGGACAGCTGGAAACACCATATATTTT. It encodes CASTPPGTAGNTIYF.

This chain uses TRBV19 with TRBJ2-1; tentative D call: TRBD2 (5 bases). Germline V gene lookup returns CDR1 LNHDA and CDR2 SQIVND (reference sequence). Trimming cost V 7 bases and J 10 bases, with 14 bases left between them. The CDR3 spans 12 residues. The CDR3 DNA sequence: TGTGCCAGTAATCTCTCCGGAGGCGAGCAGTTCTTC. Translated: CASNLSGGEQFF.

This clone was seen more than once but under ten times. The chain links TRBV9 to TRBJ1-1; tentative D call: TRBD1 (5 bases). V shed 4 bases and J shed 4 bases, with 14 bases lying between them. The CDR3 is 14 amino acids. CDR1 is SGDLS and CDR2 is YYNGEE in the germline V gene. The CDR3 is CASSLTGGGTEAFF. The CDR3 nucleotides are TGTGCCAGCAGCCTTACCGGGGGGGGCACTGAAGCTTTCTTT.

The V call is TRBV5-5, the J call TRBJ2-3; a possible D gene is TRBD2 (6 bases). The germline V gene has CDR1 SGHKS and CDR2 YYEKEE (reference sequence). V was clipped by 1 base and J by 3 bases, with 15 bases between them. The CDR3 extends over 16 amino acids. The CDR3 loop is CASSLIRRGETDTQYF. DNA of the CDR3: TGTGCCAGCAGCTTGATCAGGCGGGGCGAGACAGATACGCAGTATTTT.

This chain joins TRBV19 and TRBJ2-2; unclear D gene. This CDR3 has 13 amino acids. Germline CDR1 is LNHDA and CDR2 is SQIVND (reference sequence). V was clipped by 3 bases and J by 2 bases, with 4 bases between them. Here the CDR3 reads CASSIGNTGELFF. CDR3 sequence (DNA): TGTGCCAGTAGTATCGGAAACACCGGGGAGCTGTTTTTT.

The chain uses TRBV6-1 and TRBJ2-6, with unresolved D. The CDR3 covers 11 residues. In germline, CDR1 is MNHNS, CDR2 SASEGT. Trimming cost V 5 bases and J 6 bases, with 2 bases left between them. The CDR3 here is CASSMANVLTF. DNA for the CDR3: TGTGCCAGCAGTATGGCCAACGTCCTGACTTTC.

The chain links TRBV7-2 to TRBJ1-3, with D tentatively TRBD1 (5 bases). CDR1 and CDR2 from the germline V gene are SGHTA and FQGNSA. Between the trimmed V and J ends, which lost 4 bases and 2 bases, there was a span of 12 bases. CDR3 size: 15 residues. The CDR3 loop is CASSSMGGAGNTIYF. In nucleotides, the CDR3 is TGTGCCAGCAGCTCCATGGGGGGTGCTGGAAACACCATATATTTT.

The chain joins TRBV29-1 to TRBJ2-5; maybe TRBD2 (5 bases). The germline V and J ends were trimmed by 3 bases and 5 bases, with 28 bases remaining between them. This CDR3 has 18 residues. Per germline, CDR1 SQVTM and CDR2 ANQGSEA. The CDR3 nucleotides are TGCAGCGTTGATGTAAACGGTTCGGTCTGGAGATGGGAGGAGACCCAGTACTTC. Its translation: CSVDVNGSVWRWEETQYF.

In DNA, the CDR3 is TGTGCCAGCAGCCCCGTGATCTCTGGGGCCAACGTCCTGACTTTC. It translates to CASSPVISGANVLTF. The chain uses TRBV9 and TRBJ2-6; D is ambiguous. This CDR3 has 15 residues. The germline gives CDR1 SGDLS, CDR2 YYNGEE. The ends were cut back, 4 bases at V and 0 bases at J, with 8 bases in the middle.

This clone was picked up one time. This chain uses TRBV6-1 with TRBJ2-2; D gene uncertain. Germline-derived CDR1 and CDR2 are MNHNS and SASEGT. The CDR3 consists of 15 residues. Between the trimmed V and J ends, which lost 4 bases and 6 bases, there was a span of 15 bases. CDR3: CASSVDLLFSGELFF. DNA for the CDR3: TGTGCCAGCAGTGTGGATTTACTTTTTTCCGGGGAGCTGTTTTTT.

This chain links TRBV28 with TRBJ2-7; TRBD1 might be the D (6 bases). The CDR3 length is 12 residues. Per the germline V gene, CDR1 is MDHEN and CDR2 is SYDVKM. V lost 10 bases to trimming and J lost 2 bases, with 12 bases between them. Here the CDR3 DNA reads TGTGCCACGGGACACAGCACCTACGAGCAGTACTTC. It is translated as CATGHSTYEQYF.

The chain combines TRBV29-1 with TRBJ2-5, with D maybe TRBD2 (5 bases). Germline loops: CDR1 SQVTM, CDR2 ANQGSEA. CDR3 size: 14 residues. V gave up 4 bases and J gave up 2 bases, with 14 bases separating them. In nucleotides, the CDR3 is TGCAGCGTTGGGGCCCGACGGGGACAAGAGACCCAGTACTTC. Its translation: CSVGARRGQETQYF.

V and J are TRBV20-1 and TRBJ2-2; D possibly corresponds to TRBD2 (6 bases). The germline gives CDR1 DFQATT, CDR2 SNEGSKA (reference sequence). This CDR3 has 11 amino acids. Trimming pared 6 bases from V and 6 bases from J, leaving 8 bases between. Written as DNA, the CDR3 is TGCAGTGCATTAGCGGCCGGGGAGCTGTTTTTT. Its protein is CSALAAGELFF.

The chain couples TRBV5-3 to TRBJ2-1; 10 bases agree with TRBD1. TRBV5-3 is classed as an ORF, of uncertain function. J was trimmed by 7 bases and V by 5 bases; bases with no gene match: 9. CDR3 length: 15 amino acids. The CDR3 DNA follows: TGTGCCAGAAGTCGATGCCGGGACAGGGGAAATGAGCAGTTCTTC. It encodes CARSRCRDRGNEQFF.

This clone was seen only once. The chain recombines TRBV18 with TRBJ2-7, with D tentatively TRBD2 (7 bases). Trimming cost V 6 bases and J 3 bases, with 21 bases left between them. The CDR3 spans 16 residues. CDR1 is KGHSH, CDR2 LQKENI, per germline. CDR3 amino acids: CASSPTRGGGDYEQYF. CDR3 in DNA: TGTGCCAGCTCTCCCACACGGGGAGGGGGAGACTACGAGCAGTACTTC.

This chain uses TRBV6-5 with TRBJ1-3; no clear D gene. Trimming removed 5 bases from V and 4 bases from J, with 6 bases in between. CDR1 is MNHEY, CDR2 SVGAGI, per germline. The CDR3 loop spans 12 amino acids. CDR3: CASSEAGNTIYF. CDR3 nucleotide sequence: TGTGCCAGCAGTGAGGCAGGAAACACCATATATTTT.

This clone has just a few counts. The rearrangement links TRBV6-1 to TRBJ2-7, with D tentatively TRBD1 or TRBD2 (5 bases each). The CDR3 consists of 13 residues. The germline V gene has CDR1 MNHNS and CDR2 SASEGT. Trimming pared 0 bases from V and 9 bases from J, leaving 12 bases between. CDR3 region: CASSEAQGVRQYF. CDR3 coding DNA: TGTGCCAGCAGTGAAGCCCAGGGAGTGAGGCAGTACTTC.

This chain links TRBV7-2 with TRBJ2-7, with D maybe TRBD2 (5 bases). Germline V gene data show CDR1 as SGHTA and CDR2 as FQGNSA. Trimming removed 2 bases from V and 3 bases from J, with 8 bases in between. The CDR3 loop spans 13 amino acids. The CDR3 nucleotides read TGTGCCAGCAGCTTATTAAGCGGCTACGAGCAGTACTTC. This gives the protein CASSLLSGYEQYF.

The chain combines TRBV11-2 with TRBJ2-7, with D perhaps matching TRBD2 (6 bases). This CDR3 has 16 amino acids. Per the germline V gene, CDR1 is SGHAT and CDR2 is FQNNGV. Trimming stripped 0 bases from V and 3 bases from J, with 15 bases between. This CDR3 reads CASSLDLRRGRYEQYF. In DNA form, the CDR3 reads TGTGCCAGCAGCTTAGATCTAAGGAGGGGACGCTACGAGCAGTACTTC.

J is TRBJ1-2 and V is TRBV19; possibly TRBD1 for D (6 bases). The CDR3 runs 14 residues. CDR1 is LNHDA, CDR2 SQIVND, per germline (reference sequence). V lost 1 base and J lost 2, with 8 bases in between. The CDR3 nucleotides are TGTGCCAGTAGTATAGCCAGGGGAAACTATGGCTACACCTTC. Protein product: CASSIARGNYGYTF.

CDR3 loop: CASTVHGGLADTQYF. The CDR3 DNA is TGTGCCAGCACTGTACATGGGGGGCTTGCAGATACGCAGTATTTT. The genes are TRBV7-2 and TRBJ2-3, with D perhaps matching TRBD1 or TRBD2 (6 bases each). Germline V gives CDR1 SGHTA, CDR2 FQGNSA. The CDR3 has 15 residues. Deletions cut 7 bases from V and 4 bases from J, with 18 bases between.

This chain uses TRBV9 with TRBJ2-2; D is undetermined. This CDR3 contains 14 residues. Germline assignment: CDR1 SGDLS and CDR2 YYNGEE. V was pared by 0 bases and J by 7 bases, with 10 bases between. CDR3 sequence (DNA): TGTGCCAGCAGCGTAGCTGCCAGCCTCGGGGAGCTGTTTTTT. It translates to CASSVAASLGELFF. Combining the CDR3 with reference TRBV9 and TRBJ2-2 gives the whole variable domain DSGVTQTPKHLITATGQRVTLRCSPRSGDLSVYWYQQSLDQGLQFLIQYYNGEERAKGNILERFSAQQFPDLHSELNLSSLELGDSALYFCASSVAASLGELFFGEGSRLTVL.

The rearrangement links TRBV6-5 to TRBJ2-7; 12 bases align to TRBD1. The junction had 7 bases not matched to a gene; V was cut back by 8 bases and J by 2 bases. Germline values: CDR1 MNHEY, CDR2 SVGAGI. The CDR3 is made up of 15 amino acids. CDR3 in DNA: TGTGCCAGCCTAGGGACAGGGGGCTCCCCCTACGAGCAGTACTTC. It translates to CASLGTGGSPYEQYF.

Written as DNA, the CDR3 is TGTGCCAGCTCAAGTTCGGCAGTAACTAATGAAAAACTGTTTTTT. This codes for CASSSSAVTNEKLFF. V is TRBV2 and J is TRBJ1-4; D unresolved. Trimming cost V 8 bases and J 1 base, with 14 bases left between them. The CDR3 totals 15 residues. CDR1 is SNHLY and CDR2 is FYNNEI in the germline V gene.

On this clone itself: The junction shows a germline mismatch at one end, possibly a read error. CDR3: CSARDDGSTF. In DNA form, the CDR3 reads TGCAGTGCTAGAGATGATGGCTCCACCTTC. The chain couples TRBV20-1 to TRBJ1-2, with D unresolved. The CDR3 length is 10 residues. CDR1 is DFQATT and CDR2 is SNEGSKA in the germline V gene (reference sequence).

The chain couples TRBV5-1 to TRBJ2-3; weak D call: TRBD1 (6 bases). Trimming took 0 bases from V and 6 from J, leaving 8 bases between them. Germline V CDR1 and CDR2: SGHRS, YFSETQ. The CDR3 length is 13 residues. CDR3 sequence reads: CASSLAGVDTQYF. The CDR3 region has the DNA TGCGCCAGCAGCTTGGCAGGGGTGGATACGCAGTATTTT. The complete variable domain, with remaining parts taken from reference TRBV5-1 and TRBJ2-3, reads KAGVTQTPRYLIKTRGQQVTLSCSPISGHRSVSWYQQTPGQGLQFLFEYFSETQRNKGNFPGRFSGRQFSNSRSEMNVSTLELGDSALYLCASSLAGVDTQYFGPGTRLTVL.

A word on this clone: At one end, the junction sequence differs from germline, possibly due to a read error. The CDR3 region has the DNA TGCAGCGTGGAAGAACAGGGGTTGCCCTACGAGCAGTACTTC. Its protein product is CSVEEQGLPYEQYF. The V call is TRBV29-1, the J call TRBJ2-7; 7 nucleotides align to TRBD1. The CDR3 covers 14 residues. The germline CDR1 and CDR2 sequences are SQVTM and ANQGSEA.

This chain links TRBV5-1 with TRBJ2-3, with TRBD1 identical over 7 bases. The V gene end was trimmed by 1 base and the J gene end by 3 bases; junction bases not matched to a gene: 5. Germline V CDR1 and CDR2: SGHRS, YFSETQ. The CDR3 covers 15 residues. Here the CDR3 reads CASSLRGGGTDTQYF. The CDR3, as DNA: TGCGCCAGCAGCTTGCGAGGGGGCGGGACAGATACGCAGTATTTT. The full variable domain, rest sourced from reference TRBV5-1 and TRBJ2-3, is KAGVTQTPRYLIKTRGQQVTLSCSPISGHRSVSWYQQTPGQGLQFLFEYFSETQRNKGNFPGRFSGRQFSNSRSEMNVSTLELGDSALYLCASSLRGGGTDTQYFGPGTRLTVL.

The rearrangement links TRBV5-1 to TRBJ2-1; D assignment may be TRBD1 or TRBD2 (6 bases each). This CDR3 is built from 14 residues. Trimming took 0 bases from V and 8 from J, leaving 12 bases between them. CDR1 is SGHRS, CDR2 YFSETQ, per germline. The CDR3 loop is CASSLAMEGDEQFF. CDR3 DNA sequence: TGCGCCAGCAGCTTGGCAATGGAGGGGGATGAGCAGTTCTTC. Using reference TRBV5-1 and TRBJ2-1 for the parts outside the CDR3, the full variable domain is KAGVTQTPRYLIKTRGQQVTLSCSPISGHRSVSWYQQTPGQGLQFLFEYFSETQRNKGNFPGRFSGRQFSNSRSEMNVSTLELGDSALYLCASSLAMEGDEQFFGPGTRLTVL.

This clone was recorded only once. The chain employs TRBV7-2 and TRBJ1-5, with a weak D call TRBD1 (5 bases). The germline V gene encodes CDR1 SGHTA and CDR2 FQGNSA. The CDR3 runs 14 residues. V was shortened by 6 bases and J by 2 bases, with 11 bases between the two germline ends. The CDR3, as DNA: TGTGCCAGCAGTCAGGGTGGGGGCAATCAGCCCCAGCATTTT. Translating it yields CASSQGGGNQPQHF.